This T cell receptor (beta chain) came from a study of blood T cell repertoires in COVID-19. In the study overall: Samples of COVID-19 (acute and convalescent) were obtained from the United States, Italy and Spain. T cells, B-cell-depleted T cells, or PBMCs provided the cDNA or gDNA that served as material.

The V gene end was trimmed by 5 bases and the J gene end by 7 bases; junction bases not matched to a gene: 4. The CDR3 consists of 14 residues. CDR1 is SGHTA, CDR2 FQGNSA, per germline. Per the original methods: Estimated nucleated cell counts came from reference gene primer amplification. Only in-frame clones appear in the TCRdb table, and some are missing; sequencing was by immunoSEQ multiplex PCR. V, J and clone size were drawn from that table, and D and trimming were deduced from the DNA. The data hold 100,000 to 120,000 clones, with 55% to 75% observed a single time. The sequence derives from a woman between 35 and 50 years old with acute or convalescent COVID-19. Sequenced material: peripheral blood. The V and J genes are TRBV7-2 and TRBJ1-6, with 8 positions matching TRBD1. This CDR3 reads CASSERTGNSPLHF. The CDR3 bases are TGTGCCAGCAGCGAAAGGACAGGGAATTCACCCCTCCACTTT.